The TCR beta chain under discussion was sequenced for a study of blood T cell repertoires in COVID-19. Overall study context: Acute-phase and convalescent COVID-19 samples originated in the United States, Italy and Spain. T cells, B-cell-depleted T cells, or PBMCs provided the cDNA or gDNA that served as material.

The assay was immunoSEQ multiplex PCR, and TCRdb's table has in-frame clones only and misses some. The sample contains some 170,000 clones, roughly 82% of which appear only once. Looked up from germline, CDR1 is MNHEY and CDR2 is SVGAGI. V was shortened by 9 bases and J by 5 bases, with 14 bases between the two germline ends. This CDR3 contains 13 residues. This TCR derives from an older woman with acute or convalescent COVID-19. This chain links TRBV6-5 with TRBJ1-5, with D perhaps matching TRBD1 (5 bases). Sequences were obtained from peripheral blood. The CDR3 is CASRAGGYQPQHF. The CDR3, as DNA: TGTGCCAGTCGAGCGGGGGGGTATCAGCCCCAGCATTTT.